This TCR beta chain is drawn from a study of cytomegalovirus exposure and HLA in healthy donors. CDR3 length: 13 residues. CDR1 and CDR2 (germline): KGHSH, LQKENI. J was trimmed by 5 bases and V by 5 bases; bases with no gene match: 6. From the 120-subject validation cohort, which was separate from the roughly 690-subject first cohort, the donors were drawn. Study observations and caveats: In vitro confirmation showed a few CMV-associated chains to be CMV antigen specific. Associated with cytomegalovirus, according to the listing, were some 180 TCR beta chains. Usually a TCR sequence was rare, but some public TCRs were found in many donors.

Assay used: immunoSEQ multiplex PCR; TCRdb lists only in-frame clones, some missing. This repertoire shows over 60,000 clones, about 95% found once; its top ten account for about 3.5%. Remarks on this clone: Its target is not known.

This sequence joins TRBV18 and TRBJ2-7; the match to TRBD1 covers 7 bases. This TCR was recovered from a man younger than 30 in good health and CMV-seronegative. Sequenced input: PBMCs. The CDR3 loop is CASSSYRGHEQYF. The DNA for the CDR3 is TGTGCCAGCTCATCGTACAGGGGCCACGAGCAGTACTTC. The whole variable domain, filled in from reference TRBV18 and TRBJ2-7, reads NAGVMQNPRHLVRRRGQEARLRCSPMKGHSHVYWYRQLPEEGLKFMVYLQKENIIDESGMPKERFSAEFPKEGPSILRIQQVVRGDSAAYFCASSSYRGHEQYFGPGTRLTVT.